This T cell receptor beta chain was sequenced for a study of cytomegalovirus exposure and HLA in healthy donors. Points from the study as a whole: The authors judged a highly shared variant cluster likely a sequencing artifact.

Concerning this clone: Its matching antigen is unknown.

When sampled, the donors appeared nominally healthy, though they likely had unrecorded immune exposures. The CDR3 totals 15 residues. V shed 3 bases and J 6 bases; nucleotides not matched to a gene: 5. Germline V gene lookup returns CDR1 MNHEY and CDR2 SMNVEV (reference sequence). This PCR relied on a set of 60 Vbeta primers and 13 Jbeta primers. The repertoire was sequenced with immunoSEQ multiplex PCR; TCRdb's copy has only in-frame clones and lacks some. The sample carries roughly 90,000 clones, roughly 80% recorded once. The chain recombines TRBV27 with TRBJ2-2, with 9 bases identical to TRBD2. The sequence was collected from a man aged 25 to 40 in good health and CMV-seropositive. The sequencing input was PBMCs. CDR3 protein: CASSFQLAGPGELFF. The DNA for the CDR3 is TGTGCCAGCAGTTTTCAACTAGCGGGTCCCGGGGAGCTGTTTTTT.